This passage covers 25 T cell receptor beta chains from one sample sequenced in a study of spatial heterogeneity in lung cancer. Whole-study findings and limits: For expanded intratumoral alpha and beta TCRs, counts tracked tumor mutation counts.

These TCRs' antigens remain unknown. Time point: sample taken at primary tumor resection. Using its own MiXCR run on the 5' RACE reads, TCRdb lists one record per CDR3 protein. The table records about 3,900 distinct CDR3 sequences, about 4% of them present only once. The source material was lung tumor tissue, sampled at surgery. All receptors come from a male donor with early-stage non-small cell lung cancer.

This clonotype was seen ten or more times. The J gene is TRBJ2-2, the V gene TRBV5-1, with 11 bases lining up with TRBD1. Germline values: CDR1 SGHRS, CDR2 YFSETQ. J was trimmed by 3 bases and V by 4 bases; bases with no gene match: 5. The CDR3 contains 16 residues. CDR3 bases: TGCGCCAGCAGCGGACGGACAGGGGGCCACACCGGGGAGCTGTTTTTT. Translation gives CASSGRTGGHTGELFF.

By proportion, this clonotype is medium-sized (0.01 to 0.1%). This rearrangement joins TRBV20-1 to TRBJ2-3; a possible D gene is TRBD1 (5 bases). Trimming took 3 bases from V and 0 from J, leaving 13 bases between them. CDR1 DFQATT and CDR2 SNEGSKA come from the germline V gene (reference sequence). The CDR3 loop spans 15 amino acids. Written as DNA, the CDR3 is TGCAGTGCTAGTCAACAGGATCGTAGCACAGATACGCAGTATTTT. Its translation is CSASQQDRSTDTQYF.

This clonotype has at least ten counts. The V and J genes are TRBV5-6 and TRBJ1-1; no reliable D call. Trimming left V 2 bases short and J 7 bases short, with 15 bases between. Per germline, CDR1 SGHDT and CDR2 YYEEEE. The CDR3 spans 14 residues. The CDR3 here is CASSFGEGLGEAFF. The CDR3 nucleotides are TGTGCCAGCAGCTTTGGGGAAGGGTTAGGTGAAGCTTTCTTT.

This clonotype was observed at least ten times. V gene TRBV7-6 combines with J gene TRBJ2-1, with TRBD2 identical over 8 bases. The germline CDR1 and CDR2 sequences are SGHVS and FNYEAQ. Trimming cost V 2 bases and J 7 bases; bases outside gene matches: 10. CDR3 length: 16 amino acids. CDR3 sequence reads: CASSLMVSGVENEQFF. The CDR3 bases are TGTGCCAGCAGCTTAATGGTTAGCGGGGTAGAGAATGAGCAGTTCTTC.

The sample holds many counts of this clonotype. The rearrangement links TRBV12-3 or TRBV12-4 to TRBJ1-4; 9 bases are shared with TRBD1. The CDR3 totals 14 residues. V trimming: 5 bases; J trimming: 10 bases; junction bases outside the gene matches: 8. The CDR3 DNA reads as TGTGCCAGCAGTGCCGGGACAGGGTTTGGAAAACTGTTTTTT. Protein product: CASSAGTGFGKLFF.

This clonotype occurred many times. The chain couples TRBV5-5 to TRBJ1-5; 9 bases are a match to TRBD1. The CDR3 extends over 17 amino acids. Germline V gene data show CDR1 as SGHKS and CDR2 as YYEKEE (reference sequence). V lost 2 bases and J lost 2; bases outside the gene matches: 8. This CDR3 is CASSLGPQGAGNQPQHF. The CDR3 DNA reads TGTGCCAGCAGCTTAGGACCACAGGGGGCCGGCAATCAGCCCCAGCATTTT.

This clonotype was seen at least ten times. The chain has TRBV12-3 or TRBV12-4 and TRBJ2-4, with TRBD1 as a possible D gene (5 bases). The V gene lost 4 bases and the J gene lost 0 bases, with 16 bases spanning the gap. This CDR3 spans 17 amino acids. CDR3 amino acids: CASSYDQGSLAKNIQYF. CDR3 bases: TGTGCCAGCAGTTACGATCAGGGATCCCTAGCCAAAAACATTCAGTACTTC.

This clonotype came up many times. The rearrangement links TRBV12-3 or TRBV12-4 to TRBJ1-2, with a tentative D call TRBD1 (6 bases). V was pared by 5 bases and J by 4 bases, with 17 bases between. CDR3 size: 15 residues. As DNA, the CDR3 is TGTGCCAGCAGTAACCTGGGGGGGGCAGGCTATGGCTACACCTTC. It is translated as CASSNLGGAGYGYTF.

By sample share, this clonotype is medium-sized (0.01 to 0.1%). J is TRBJ1-5 and V is TRBV7-9, with 7 bases identical to TRBD1. After removal of 4 bases from V and 2 bases from J, the junction contained 5 bases not matched to a gene. Germline assignment: CDR1 SEHNR and CDR2 FQNEAQ (reference sequence). The CDR3 sequence is 15 residues long. CDR3 nucleotides: TGTGCCAGCAGCTCGACAGGGTCAGGCAATCAGCCCCAGCATTTT. This codes for CASSSTGSGNQPQHF.

In this sample, this clonotype is medium-sized. The chain carries TRBV5-4 and TRBJ2-5, with TRBD1 matching 10 bases. The length of the CDR3 is 14 residues. Germline V lookup: CDR1 SGHNT, CDR2 YYREEE (reference sequence). The V gene end was trimmed by 5 bases and the J gene end by 4 bases; junction bases not matched to a gene: 5. CDR3 sequence: CASRPDRGLETQYF. As DNA, the CDR3 is TGTGCCAGCAGACCCGACAGGGGGCTAGAGACCCAGTACTTC.

This clonotype was detected ten times or more. The chain employs TRBV5-1 and TRBJ2-3; D might be TRBD2 (6 bases). The CDR3 covers 14 residues. Trimming stripped 0 bases from V and 2 bases from J, with 7 bases between. The germline CDR1 and CDR2 sequences are SGHRS and YFSETQ. The CDR3 protein is CASSLEDYTDTQYF. The CDR3 coding sequence is TGCGCCAGCAGCTTGGAGGACTACACAGATACGCAGTATTTT.

This clonotype was recorded at least ten times. The chain carries TRBV20-1 and TRBJ1-1; D might be TRBD1 (6 bases). Trimming pared 1 base from V and 2 bases from J, leaving 14 bases between. Germline loops: CDR1 DFQATT, CDR2 SNEGSKA (reference sequence). The CDR3 contains 15 residues. In DNA form, the CDR3 reads TGCAGTGCTAGAGGGGGGCGGTCCTCTAACACTGAAGCTTTCTTT. Its protein product is CSARGGRSSNTEAFF.

This clonotype was observed at least ten times. V usage is TRBV19 and J usage is TRBJ2-2; a possible D gene is TRBD1 (6 bases). Deletions cut 4 bases from V and 2 bases from J, with 8 bases between. The CDR3 is made up of 14 amino acids. The germline gives CDR1 LNHDA, CDR2 SQIVND (reference sequence). The chain's CDR3 is CASSTQGNTGELFF. In DNA, the CDR3 is TGTGCCAGTAGTACACAGGGAAACACCGGGGAGCTGTTTTTT.

Within the sample, this clonotype is medium-sized. V gene TRBV10-1 combines with J gene TRBJ2-3; no definite D call. This CDR3 has 11 amino acids. V lost 8 bases to trimming and J lost 2 bases, with 5 bases between them. Germline V gives CDR1 WNHNN, CDR2 SYGVQD (reference sequence). For the CDR3, the DNA is TGCGCCAGCGGATTCACAGATACGCAGTATTTT. It translates to CASGFTDTQYF.

This clonotype is medium-sized by share. CDR3: CSARASTDTQYF. As DNA, the CDR3 is TGCAGTGCTAGGGCTAGCACAGATACGCAGTATTTT. The rearrangement uses TRBV20-1 and TRBJ2-3; D gene ambiguous. Trimming shortened V by 3 bases and J by 0 bases, and 4 bases separated the two germline ends. Germline CDR1 DFQATT, CDR2 SNEGSKA (reference sequence). CDR3 length: 12 amino acids.

This clonotype was picked up many times. The V call is TRBV12-3 or TRBV12-4, the J call TRBJ2-7, with D maybe TRBD2 (6 bases). V lost 3 bases and J lost 7, with 13 bases in between. There are 13 residues in the CDR3. CDR3 loop: CASSFGGTGEQYV. The CDR3 DNA sequence: TGTGCCAGCAGTTTTGGGGGGACTGGGGAGCAGTACGTC.

This clonotype was recorded many times. The rearrangement joins TRBV30 to TRBJ1-5; D is undetermined. Germline V gene lookup returns CDR1 GTSNPN and CDR2 SVGIG (reference sequence). V was trimmed by 0 bases and J by 4 bases, leaving 10 bases between them. The CDR3 extends over 14 amino acids. The CDR3 sequence is CAWSVDPGNQPQHF. DNA of the CDR3: TGTGCCTGGAGTGTAGACCCTGGGAATCAGCCCCAGCATTTT.

By share, this clonotype counts as medium-sized. The germline gene is not matched at one end of the junction; a read error may be the cause. The V call is TRBV6-5, the J call TRBJ2-5, with D perhaps matching TRBD2 (5 bases). Germline V CDR1 and CDR2: MNHEY, SVGAGI. The CDR3 has 12 residues. Here the CDR3 reads CASSYAEGERNF. DNA for the CDR3: TGTGCCAGCAGTTACGCAGAGGGCGAAAGGAACTTC.

This clonotype was observed at least ten times. A much larger clone lies one base from this, so it may be a read error. The chain couples TRBV29-1 to TRBJ1-1; D not certain. Germline V gene lookup returns CDR1 SQVTM and CDR2 ANQGSEA. There are 11 residues in the CDR3. This CDR3 reads CSVVPGIEVFF. CDR3 bases: TGCAGCGTTGTTCCGGGGATTGAAGTTTTCTTT.

Many counts were recorded for this clonotype. This chain uses TRBV6-2 or TRBV6-3 with TRBJ2-1; D might be TRBD2 (5 bases). V was shortened by 2 bases and J by 8 bases, with 16 bases between the two germline ends. The CDR3 is 15 amino acids. Germline loops: CDR1 MNHEY, CDR2 SVGEGT. CDR3 in amino acids: CASSYGRRPPDEQFF. The CDR3 bases are TGTGCCAGCAGTTACGGTCGGAGGCCCCCGGATGAGCAGTTCTTC.

Only a few counts were recorded for this clonotype. This chain connects TRBV11-2 to TRBJ2-7, with D unclear. The V gene's germline CDR1 is SGHAT and CDR2 FQNNGV. CDR3 length: 13 amino acids. V was pared by 1 base and J by 3 bases, with 7 bases between. The DNA for the CDR3 is TGTGCCAGCAGCTTAGCAGGAAACTACGAGCAGTACTTC. Amino acids: CASSLAGNYEQYF.

This clonotype has ten or more counts. This chain joins TRBV12-3 or TRBV12-4 and TRBJ2-3; 14 nucleotides match TRBD2. CDR3 length: 14 residues. With 6 bases clipped from V and 4 bases from J, the junction kept 0 bases outside the gene matches. The CDR3, as DNA: TGTGCCAGCAGGACTAGCGGGGGGGCAGATACGCAGTATTTT. Residues: CASRTSGGADTQYF.

This clonotype is categorized as medium-sized (0.01 to 0.1%). The chain employs TRBV28 and TRBJ2-3, with 7 positions matching TRBD1. After removal of 5 bases from V and 2 bases from J, the junction contained 7 bases not matched to a gene. Germline CDR1 reads MDHEN; CDR2 reads SYDVKM. The CDR3 covers 15 residues. CDR3 region: CASSRKQGTTDTQYF. The CDR3 DNA follows: TGTGCCAGCAGTCGCAAACAGGGGACCACAGATACGCAGTATTTT. The whole variable domain, remainder taken from reference TRBV28 and TRBJ2-3, is DVKVTQSSRYLVKRTGEKVFLECVQDMDHENMFWYRQDPGLGLRLIYFSYDVKMKEKGDIPEGYSVSREKKERFSLILESASTNQTSMYLCASSRKQGTTDTQYFGPGTRLTVL.

Many counts were recorded for this clonotype. The genes are TRBV28 and TRBJ2-5; tentative D call: TRBD1 (6 bases). V shed 2 bases and J shed 5 bases, with 15 bases lying between them. This CDR3 is built from 15 residues. Germline CDR1 reads MDHEN; CDR2 reads SYDVKM. The CDR3 reads CASSLGGVGSETQYF. CDR3 sequence (DNA): TGTGCCAGCAGTTTAGGGGGCGTAGGATCGGAGACCCAGTACTTC.

This clonotype occurred many times. V and J are TRBV6-6 and TRBJ2-5, with D possibly being TRBD1 (6 bases). CDR3 length equals 15 residues. The V end was cut by 1 base, the J end by 5 bases, with 14 bases between. CDR1 is MNHNY and CDR2 is SVGAGI in the germline V gene (reference sequence). CDR3 sequence: CASSYWGLPEETQYF. The CDR3 bases are TGTGCCAGCAGTTACTGGGGGCTACCGGAGGAGACCCAGTACTTC.